This is a list of T cell receptor beta chains from one sample in a study of T cells in Graves' hyperthyroidism and ophthalmopathy. TCRdb itself ran the multiplex PCR reads through MiXCR, one entry per CDR3 protein. The table has a few hundred thousand distinct CDR3 sequences, approximately 17% seen once. The sequencing sample was made of blood. The receptor source for this set is a man aged 18 to 29 with Graves' ophthalmopathy. Each CDR3 is given with its conserved first and last residue. The D gene is left open where the match is weak. Size is omitted from some rows. Given values are once, few, many or a class for expanded clones.

J gene	V gene	clone size	D gene	CDR3 protein	CDR3 DNA
TRBJ2-3	TRBV3-1	many	NA	CASSQDGGVSPQYF	TGTGCCAGCAGCCAAGACGGGGGTGTAAGCCCGCAGTATTTT
TRBJ2-3	TRBV15	many	TRBD1	CATSKDRETDTQYF	TGTGCCACCAGCAAGGACAGGGAGACAGATACGCAGTATTTT
TRBJ2-2	TRBV5-1	many	TRBD2	CASSSGTSRTGELFF	TGCGCCAGCAGCTCCGGGACTAGCAGGACCGGGGAGCTGTTTTTT
TRBJ2-7	TRBV2	many	NA	CASTGEGYEQYF	TGTGCCAGCACTGGGGAAGGGTACGAGCAGTACTTC
TRBJ1-1	TRBV20-1	many	NA	CSANEQGTNTEAFF	TGCAGTGCTAACGAACAGGGCACGAACACTGAAGCTTTCTTT
TRBJ2-3	TRBV24-1	many	NA	CATSDWGDTDTQYF	TGTGCCACCAGTGATTGGGGGGACACAGATACGCAGTATTTT
TRBJ1-1	TRBV11-2	many	NA	CASSLDGRFPEAFF	TGTGCCAGCAGCTTAGATGGGCGGTTCCCTGAAGCTTTCTTT
TRBJ2-7	TRBV7-9	NA	NA	CASRRGGGGYEQYF	TGTGCCAGCAGAAGAGGTGGGGGTGGGTACGAGCAGTACTTC
TRBJ2-7	TRBV29-1	NA	TRBD2	CSVEGGSGGANEQYF	TGCAGCGTTGAAGGCGGGAGCGGGGGGGCCAACGAGCAGTACTTC
TRBJ2-7	TRBV28	many	NA	CASSLPLGGGDEQYF	TGTGCCAGCAGCTTACCCTTAGGGGGCGGGGACGAGCAGTACTTC
TRBJ2-3	TRBV9	many	NA	CASSVVLGTDTQYF	TGTGCCAGCAGCGTAGTTTTAGGCACAGATACGCAGTATTTT
TRBJ2-7	TRBV5-1	few	TRBD1	CASSLVGQGTYEQYF	TGCGCCAGCAGCTTGGTAGGACAGGGTACCTACGAGCAGTACTTC
TRBJ2-7	TRBV6-1	many	TRBD2	CASSRGTTYEQYF	TGTGCCAGCAGTCGCGGGACTACCTACGAGCAGTACTTC
TRBJ2-7	TRBV4-1	few	NA	CASSQRYLGFFEQYF	TGCGCCAGCAGCCAACGTTACCTTGGCTTCTTCGAGCAGTACTTC
TRBJ2-3	TRBV27	many	TRBD2	CASSLVSGGADTQYF	TGTGCCAGCAGTTTGGTTAGCGGGGGCGCAGATACGCAGTATTTT
TRBJ2-3	TRBV6-5	many	TRBD2	CASSYGTSGGAHTDTQYF	TGTGCCAGCAGTTACGGGACTAGCGGGGGAGCGCACACAGATACGCAGTATTTT
TRBJ2-1	TRBV20-1	many	NA	CRGGGSYNEQFF	TGCAGAGGGGGGGGATCCTACAATGAGCAGTTCTTC
TRBJ2-7	TRBV18	many	NA	CASSPGGPVGEQYF	TGTGCCAGCTCACCGGGGGGACCGGTGGGGGAGCAGTACTTC
TRBJ2-7	TRBV3-1	many	NA	CASSQGAGPSYEQYF	TGTGCCAGCAGCCAAGGGGCAGGGCCGTCCTACGAGCAGTACTTC
TRBJ2-3	TRBV20-1	few	TRBD2	CSSFPSGGAIDTQYF	TGCAGTTCATTCCCTAGCGGGGGGGCGATAGATACGCAGTATTTT
TRBJ2-5	TRBV20-1	many	TRBD2	CSARGTSGVETQYF	TGCAGTGCTAGAGGGACTAGCGGGGTAGAGACCCAGTACTTC
TRBJ2-3	TRBV6-1	NA	TRBD2	CPTHDPGRETQYF	TGTCCCACCCACGACCCGGGGAGGGAGACGCAGTATTTT
TRBJ1-1	TRBV28	NA	NA	CASSPRTEGSTEAFF	TGTGCCAGCAGTCCCCGGACAGAGGGTAGCACTGAAGCTTTCTTT
TRBJ1-2	TRBV28	many	TRBD1	CASRRQGVGGYTF	TGTGCCAGCAGAAGACAGGGGGTAGGAGGCTACACCTTC
TRBJ2-7	TRBV28	NA	NA	CASSLEDTTYEQYF	TGTGCCAGCAGTCTCGAGGACACGACCTACGAGCAGTACTTC
TRBJ2-5	TRBV5-1	many	NA	CASRPTVVYQETQYF	TGCGCCAGCAGACCGACAGTTGTTTACCAAGAGACCCAGTACTTC
TRBJ2-7	TRBV18	NA	NA	CASSPSQGPGEQYF	TGTGCCAGCTCACCCTCGCAGGGGCCCGGGGAGCAGTACTTC
TRBJ2-1	TRBV4-1	many	NA	CASSQDLTGADNEQFF	TGCGCCAGCAGCCAAGATCTTACGGGGGCCGATAATGAGCAGTTCTTC
TRBJ1-3	TRBV6-5	NA	NA	CASSYSSRQHSGNTIYF	TGTGCCAGCAGTTACTCGAGTCGGCAGCACTCTGGAAACACCATATATTTT
TRBJ1-2	TRBV13	NA	NA	CASTPPGPTQGYTF	TGTGCCAGCACCCCGCCAGGGCCAACCCAGGGCTACACCTTC
TRBJ2-1	TRBV6-2/TRBV6-3	many	TRBD1	CASSYSQGSSSYNEQFF	TGTGCCAGCAGTTATTCACAGGGGTCAAGCTCCTACAATGAGCAGTTCTTC
TRBJ2-7	TRBV28	many	NA	CASSPPPAYEQYF	TGTGCCAGCAGTCCCCCCCCCGCCTACGAGCAGTACTTC
TRBJ1-4	TRBV5-1	few	NA	CASSPVGLNEKLFF	TGCGCCAGCAGCCCTGTGGGGTTAAATGAAAAACTGTTTTTT
TRBJ2-3	TRBV2	many	NA	CASSMTDGVADTQYF	TGTGCCAGCAGTATGACAGACGGGGTCGCAGATACGCAGTATTTT
TRBJ1-1	TRBV11-2	many	NA	CASSPLRTGSNTEAFF	TGTGCCAGCAGCCCACTACGCACAGGGTCGAACACTGAAGCTTTCTTT
TRBJ1-3	TRBV12-3/TRBV12-4	many	NA	CASSGTSSGNTIYF	TGTGCCAGCAGTGGGACATCTTCTGGAAACACCATATATTTT
TRBJ1-2	TRBV29-1	once	NA	CSVRDGANYGYTF	TGCAGCGTGAGGGACGGAGCTAACTATGGCTACACCTTC
TRBJ2-1	TRBV15	NA	NA	CATSGPRGRASEQFF	TGTGCCACCAGCGGCCCCCGAGGCAGGGCAAGTGAGCAGTTCTTC
TRBJ2-5	TRBV12-3/TRBV12-4	many	NA	CASSFSSREETQYF	TGTGCCAGCAGTTTTTCTTCCAGGGAAGAGACCCAGTACTTC
TRBJ1-5	TRBV7-2	many	TRBD1	CASSLGIGTGDQPQHF	TGTGCCAGCAGCTTAGGGATCGGGACAGGGGATCAGCCCCAGCATTTT
TRBJ2-2	TRBV6-1	NA	NA	CASSVPTANTGELFF	TGTGCCAGCTCGGTGCCTACAGCGAACACCGGGGAGCTGTTTTTT
TRBJ2-3	TRBV7-2	NA	TRBD2	CASSLGRRTSGGRADTQYF	TGTGCCAGCAGCTTGGGGCGGAGGACTAGCGGGGGACGTGCAGATACGCAGTATTTT
TRBJ2-1	TRBV12-5	few	TRBD2	CASGLGGRVWDEQFF	TGTGCTAGTGGTTTGGGAGGGAGGGTTTGGGATGAGCAGTTCTTC
TRBJ2-3	TRBV7-9	NA	NA	CASSLETGGTDTQYF	TGTGCCAGCAGCTTGGAAACGGGCGGCACAGATACGCAGTATTTT
TRBJ2-1	TRBV3-1	few	NA	CASSPWTRLSNEQFF	TGTGCCAGCAGCCCTTGGACGCGGTTATCCAATGAGCAGTTCTTC
TRBJ2-5	TRBV6-5	NA	TRBD2	CASSYGLLGGGETQYF	TGTGCCAGCAGTTACGGACTCCTGGGGGGGGGGGAGACCCAGTACTTC
TRBJ2-1	TRBV11-3	many	TRBD2	CASSPAMGTSGNNEQFF	TGTGCCAGCAGCCCCGCGATGGGGACTAGCGGGAACAATGAGCAGTTCTTC
TRBJ2-5	TRBV11-2	many	NA	CASSSLETQYF	TGTGCCAGCAGCTCCTTAGAGACCCAGTACTTC
TRBJ2-3	TRBV6-4	few	TRBD2	CASSERGETDTQYF	TGTGCCAGCAGTGAGCGGGGGGAAACAGATACGCAGTATTTT
TRBJ2-3	TRBV28	NA	NA	CAINDSGTDTQYF	TGTGCCATCAATGACAGTGGCACAGATACGCAGTATTTT